The 8 T cell receptor beta chains in this list originate from one sample, sequenced in a study of cytomegalovirus exposure and HLA in healthy donors. Both 60 Vbeta primers and 13 Jbeta primers went into the PCR. Method: immunoSEQ multiplex PCR; TCRdb's copy keeps in-frame clones and lacks some. The sample yields about 130,000 clones, roughly 68% seen once. The sequenced sample was PBMCs. The receptors come from a woman aged 45-60 years in good health and CMV-seropositive.

This rearrangement joins TRBV7-2 to TRBJ2-7; the D gene is possibly TRBD2 (5 bases). The CDR3 spans 16 residues. Germline loops: CDR1 SGHTA, CDR2 FQGNSA. V was clipped by 2 bases and J by 0 bases, with 14 bases between them. CDR3 region: CASSLSETNPSYEQYF. DNA of the CDR3: TGTGCCAGCAGCTTATCCGAGACTAACCCCTCCTACGAGCAGTACTTC.

This rearrangement joins TRBV7-6 to TRBJ2-5, with D perhaps TRBD1 (6 bases). V was pared by 5 bases and J by 5 bases, with 12 bases between. There are 13 residues in the CDR3. Germline CDR1 is SGHVS and CDR2 is FNYEAQ. CDR3 nucleotides: TGTGCCAGCAGCGGGGACATTGGTGAGACCCAGTACTTC. This translates into CASSGDIGETQYF.

J is TRBJ2-7 and V is TRBV6-1, with 7 positions matching TRBD1. J gave up 6 bases and V 5 bases, and 4 bases lay outside the gene matches. Germline CDR1 and CDR2: MNHNS and SASEGT. This CDR3 contains 12 residues. CDR3 amino acids: CASSTSGGEQYF. CDR3 nucleotides: TGTGCCAGCAGTACCTCAGGGGGCGAGCAGTACTTC.

This clone has more than one count but fewer than ten. The J gene is TRBJ1-2, the V gene TRBV25-1; D is uncertain. Between the trimmed V and J ends, which lost 1 base and 7 bases, there was a span of 13 bases. The germline V gene has CDR1 MGHDK and CDR2 SYGVNS. This CDR3 is built from 14 residues. The CDR3 region has the DNA TGTGCCAGCAGTGAATTAGCGTACAAAAGTGGCTACACCTTC. This gives the protein CASSELAYKSGYTF.

The chain has TRBV27 and TRBJ2-7, with 8 positions matching TRBD1. This CDR3 is built from 17 residues. CDR1 and CDR2 from the germline V gene are MNHEY and SMNVEV (reference sequence). Trimming cost V 7 bases and J 1 base; bases outside gene matches: 15. CDR3 loop: CASTKQGGGTGSYEQYF. In DNA form, the CDR3 reads TGTGCCAGCACAAAACAAGGGGGCGGGACAGGTTCCTACGAGCAGTACTTC.

The chain carries TRBV11-2 and TRBJ1-2; D unresolved. This CDR3 has 16 residues. V lost 0 bases and J lost 7, with 18 bases in between. Germline-derived CDR1 and CDR2 are SGHAT and FQNNGV. In nucleotides, the CDR3 is TGTGCCAGCAGCTTAGATTCGCTCCGGCAGGTTCCTGGCTACACCTTC. Encoded protein: CASSLDSLRQVPGYTF.

This chain connects TRBV5-1 to TRBJ2-3, with D perhaps TRBD2 (5 bases). Deletions cut 0 bases from V and 2 bases from J, with 19 bases between. The CDR3 extends over 18 amino acids. Germline CDR1 is SGHRS and CDR2 is YFSETQ. DNA of the CDR3: TGCGCCAGCAGCTTGGTAGGTCCTAGCAGTCTTAACACAGATACGCAGTATTTT. As protein: CASSLVGPSSLNTDTQYF.

The chain uses TRBV19 and TRBJ2-1; tentative D call: TRBD1 (6 bases). The V end was cut by 7 bases, the J end by 8 bases, with 15 bases between. Looked up from germline, CDR1 is LNHDA and CDR2 is SQIVND (reference sequence). The CDR3 extends over 13 amino acids. Written as DNA, the CDR3 is TGTGCCAGTAATGGACAGATTAACGATGAGCAGTTCTTC. It codes for CASNGQINDEQFF.